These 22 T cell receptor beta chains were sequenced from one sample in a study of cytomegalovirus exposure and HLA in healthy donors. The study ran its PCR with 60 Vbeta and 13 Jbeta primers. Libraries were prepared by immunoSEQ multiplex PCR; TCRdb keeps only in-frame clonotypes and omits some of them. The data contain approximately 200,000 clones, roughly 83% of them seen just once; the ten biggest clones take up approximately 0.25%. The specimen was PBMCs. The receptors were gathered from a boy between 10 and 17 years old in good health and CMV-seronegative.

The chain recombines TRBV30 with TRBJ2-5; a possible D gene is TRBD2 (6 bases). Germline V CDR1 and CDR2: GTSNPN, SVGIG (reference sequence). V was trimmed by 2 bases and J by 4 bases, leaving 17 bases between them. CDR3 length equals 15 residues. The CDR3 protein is CAWSPGLHAGETQYF. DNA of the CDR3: TGTGCCTGGAGTCCGGGACTCCACGCCGGAGAGACCCAGTACTTC.

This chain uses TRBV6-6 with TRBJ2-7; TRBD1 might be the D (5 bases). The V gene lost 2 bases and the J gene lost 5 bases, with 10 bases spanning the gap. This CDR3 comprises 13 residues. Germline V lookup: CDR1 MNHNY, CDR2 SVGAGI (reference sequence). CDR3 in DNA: TGTGCCAGCAGTTACAGGCAGGGCCACGAGCAGTACTTC. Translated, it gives CASSYRQGHEQYF.

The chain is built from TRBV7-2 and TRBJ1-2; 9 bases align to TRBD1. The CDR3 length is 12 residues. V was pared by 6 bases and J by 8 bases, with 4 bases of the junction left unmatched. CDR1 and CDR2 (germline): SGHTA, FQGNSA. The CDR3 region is CASRGQGEGYTF. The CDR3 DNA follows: TGTGCCAGCAGGGGACAGGGCGAAGGCTACACCTTC.

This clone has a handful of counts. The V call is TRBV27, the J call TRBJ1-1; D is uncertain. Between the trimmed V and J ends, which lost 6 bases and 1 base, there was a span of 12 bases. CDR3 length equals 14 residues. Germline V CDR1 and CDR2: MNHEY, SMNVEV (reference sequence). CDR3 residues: CASSFAPKNTEAFF. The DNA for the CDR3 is TGTGCCAGCAGCTTTGCACCTAAGAACACTGAAGCTTTCTTT.

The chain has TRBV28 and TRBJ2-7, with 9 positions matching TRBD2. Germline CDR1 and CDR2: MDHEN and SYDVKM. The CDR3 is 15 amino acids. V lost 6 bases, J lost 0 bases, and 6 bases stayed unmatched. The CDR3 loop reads CASRTSGWSSYEQYF. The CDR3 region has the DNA TGTGCCAGCAGGACTAGCGGATGGAGCTCCTACGAGCAGTACTTC.

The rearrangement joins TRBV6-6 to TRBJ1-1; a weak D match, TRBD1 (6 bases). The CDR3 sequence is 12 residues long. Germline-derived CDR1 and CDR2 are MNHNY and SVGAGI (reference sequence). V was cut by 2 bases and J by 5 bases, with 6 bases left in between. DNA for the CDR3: TGTGCCAGCAGTTACGGACAGACTGAAGCTTTCTTT. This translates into CASSYGQTEAFF.

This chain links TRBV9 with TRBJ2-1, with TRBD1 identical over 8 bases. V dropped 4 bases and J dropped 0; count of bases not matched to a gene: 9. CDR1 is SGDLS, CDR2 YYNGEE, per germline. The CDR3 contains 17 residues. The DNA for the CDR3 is TGTGCCAGCAGCTTCCGACCCACAGGGGGCTCCTACAATGAGCAGTTCTTC. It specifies CASSFRPTGGSYNEQFF. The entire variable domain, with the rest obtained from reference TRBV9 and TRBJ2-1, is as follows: DSGVTQTPKHLITATGQRVTLRCSPRSGDLSVYWYQQSLDQGLQFLIQYYNGEERAKGNILERFSAQQFPDLHSELNLSSLELGDSALYFCASSFRPTGGSYNEQFFGPGTRLTVL.

In nucleotides, the CDR3 is TGTGCCAGCAGCGTAGCGACTTCGGACAGGGAAAATGGCTACACCTTC. It specifies CASSVATSDRENGYTF. This chain joins TRBV9 and TRBJ1-2; 8 positions match TRBD1. This CDR3 is 16 amino acids long. Germline CDR1 SGDLS, CDR2 YYNGEE. J gave up 6 bases and V 0 bases, and 10 bases lay outside the gene matches. The full variable domain, its missing parts supplied by reference TRBV9 and TRBJ1-2, is DSGVTQTPKHLITATGQRVTLRCSPRSGDLSVYWYQQSLDQGLQFLIQYYNGEERAKGNILERFSAQQFPDLHSELNLSSLELGDSALYFCASSVATSDRENGYTFGSGTRLTVV.

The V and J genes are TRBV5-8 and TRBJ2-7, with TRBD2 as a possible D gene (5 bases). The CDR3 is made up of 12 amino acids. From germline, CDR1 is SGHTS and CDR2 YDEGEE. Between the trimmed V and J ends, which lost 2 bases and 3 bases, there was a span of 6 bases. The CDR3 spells CASSFGNYEQYF. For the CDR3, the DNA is TGTGCCAGCAGCTTCGGGAACTACGAGCAGTACTTC.

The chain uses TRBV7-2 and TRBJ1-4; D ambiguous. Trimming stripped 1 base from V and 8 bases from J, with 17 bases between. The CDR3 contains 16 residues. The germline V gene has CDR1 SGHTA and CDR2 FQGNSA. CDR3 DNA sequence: TGTGCCAGCAGCTTAGGCCCCGGCGGGCGGCAGGAAAAACTGTTTTTT. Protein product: CASSLGPGGRQEKLFF.

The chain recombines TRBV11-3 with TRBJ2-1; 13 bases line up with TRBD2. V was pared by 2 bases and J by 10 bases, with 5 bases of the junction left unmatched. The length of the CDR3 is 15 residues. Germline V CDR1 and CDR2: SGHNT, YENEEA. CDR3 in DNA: TGTGCCAGCAGCTTAAGGACTAGCGGGAGTTACGAGCAGTTCTTC. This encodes CASSLRTSGSYEQFF.

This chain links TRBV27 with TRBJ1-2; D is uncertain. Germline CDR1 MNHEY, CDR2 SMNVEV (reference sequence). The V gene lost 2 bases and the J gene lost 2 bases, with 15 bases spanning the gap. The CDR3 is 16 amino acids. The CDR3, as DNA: TGTGCCAGCAGTTTAAAACCCCTGGCAGGAAACTATGGCTACACCTTC. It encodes CASSLKPLAGNYGYTF.

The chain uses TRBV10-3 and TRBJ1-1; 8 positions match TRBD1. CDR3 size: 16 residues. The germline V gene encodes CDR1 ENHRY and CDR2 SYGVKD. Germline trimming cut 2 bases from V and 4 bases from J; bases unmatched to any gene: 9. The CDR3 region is CAISERGGTGVTEAFF. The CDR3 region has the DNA TGTGCCATCAGTGAGAGGGGGGGGACAGGAGTCACTGAAGCTTTCTTT.

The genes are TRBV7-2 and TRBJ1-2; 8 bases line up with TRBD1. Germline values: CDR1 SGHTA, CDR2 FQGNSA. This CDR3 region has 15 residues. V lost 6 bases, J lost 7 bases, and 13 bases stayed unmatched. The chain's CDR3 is CASRVQGAMAGGYTF. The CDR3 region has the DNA TGTGCCAGCAGGGTCCAGGGGGCGATGGCCGGTGGCTACACCTTC.

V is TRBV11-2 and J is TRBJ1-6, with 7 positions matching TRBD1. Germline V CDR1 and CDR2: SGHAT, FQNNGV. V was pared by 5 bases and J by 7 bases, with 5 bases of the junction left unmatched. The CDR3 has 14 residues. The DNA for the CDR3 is TGTGCCAGCAGCCCAGGGACAGCGAATTCACCCCTCCACTTT. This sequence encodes CASSPGTANSPLHF.

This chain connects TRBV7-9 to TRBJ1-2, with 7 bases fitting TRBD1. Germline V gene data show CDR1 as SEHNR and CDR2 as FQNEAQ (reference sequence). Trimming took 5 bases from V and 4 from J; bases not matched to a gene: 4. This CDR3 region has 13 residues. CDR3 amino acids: CASSTRTGYGYTF. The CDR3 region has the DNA TGTGCCAGCAGCACCCGGACAGGCTATGGCTACACCTTC.

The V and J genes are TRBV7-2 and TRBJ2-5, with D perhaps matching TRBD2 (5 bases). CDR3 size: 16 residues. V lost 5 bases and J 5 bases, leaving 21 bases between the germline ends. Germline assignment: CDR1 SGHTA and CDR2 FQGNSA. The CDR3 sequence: CASSDPGSWIRETQYF. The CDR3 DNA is TGTGCCAGCAGCGACCCGGGGTCCTGGATTCGGGAGACCCAGTACTTC.

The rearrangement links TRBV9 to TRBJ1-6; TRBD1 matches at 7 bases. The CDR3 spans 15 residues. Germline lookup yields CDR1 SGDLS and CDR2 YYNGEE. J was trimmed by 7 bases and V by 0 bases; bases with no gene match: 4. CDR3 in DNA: TGTGCCAGCAGCGTAGCGGGCAGGGGGAATTCACCCCTCCACTTT. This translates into CASSVAGRGNSPLHF.

The CDR3 sequence is CASSQTDSDQPQHF. CDR3 sequence (DNA): TGTGCCAGCAGCCAAACTGACAGTGATCAGCCCCAGCATTTT. The chain carries TRBV4-2 and TRBJ1-5; weak D call: TRBD1 (5 bases). The V end lost 2 bases, the J end lost 5 bases, and 10 bases lay between the germline ends. The V gene's germline CDR1 is LGHNA and CDR2 YNFKEQ. This CDR3 has 14 amino acids.

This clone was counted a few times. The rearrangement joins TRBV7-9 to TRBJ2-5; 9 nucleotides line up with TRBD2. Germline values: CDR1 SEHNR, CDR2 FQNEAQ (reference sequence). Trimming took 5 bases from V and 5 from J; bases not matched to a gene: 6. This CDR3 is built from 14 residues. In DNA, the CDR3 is TGTGCCAGCAGCCGGACTAGCGAAGGGGAGACCCAGTACTTC. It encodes CASSRTSEGETQYF.

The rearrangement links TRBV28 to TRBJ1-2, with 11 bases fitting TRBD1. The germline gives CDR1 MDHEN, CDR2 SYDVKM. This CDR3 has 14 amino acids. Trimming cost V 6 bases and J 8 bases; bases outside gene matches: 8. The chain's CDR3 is CASRTPGTGGGYTF. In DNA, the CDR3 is TGTGCCAGCAGAACACCCGGGACAGGGGGAGGCTACACCTTC.

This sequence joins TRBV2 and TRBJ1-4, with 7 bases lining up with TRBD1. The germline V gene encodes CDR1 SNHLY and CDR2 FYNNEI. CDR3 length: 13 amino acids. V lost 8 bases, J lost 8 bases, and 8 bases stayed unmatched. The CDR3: CASDREVGEKLFF. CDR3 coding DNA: TGTGCCAGCGACAGGGAAGTAGGCGAAAAACTGTTTTTT.